These 2 T cell receptor beta chains were sequenced from one sample in a study of ipilimumab plus nivolumab after autologous stem cell transplantation (dated by TCRdb to the early 2020s). Libraries were built with the immunoSEQ multiplex PCR assay. Not all clones reach the TCRdb copy of this immuneACCESS table, which keeps in-frame sequences only. Checked studies attribute under half of the gap to unresolved V genes and leave the rest unexplained. Recorded for this sample are around 45,000 clones; about 88% of them occurred a single time. Jointly, the top ten make up around 0.9% of the sample. The sample was PBMCs, taken in a trial of ipilimumab plus nivolumab as post-transplant consolidation. These TCRs come from a male donor with multiple myeloma.

The chain carries TRBV18 and TRBJ2-7, with D unresolved. The germline V gene has CDR1 KGHSH and CDR2 LQKENI. The CDR3 is made up of 14 amino acids. The V gene lost 0 bases and the J gene lost 2 bases, with 8 bases spanning the gap. The CDR3 region is CASSPPPVPYEQYF. CDR3 nucleotides: TGTGCCAGCTCACCACCCCCGGTACCCTACGAGCAGTACTTC.

A few counts support this clone. This chain connects TRBV7-6 to TRBJ1-5; 11 bases map to TRBD1. The CDR3 runs 14 residues. Per germline, CDR1 SGHVS and CDR2 FNYEAQ. V shed 2 bases and J 12 bases; nucleotides not matched to a gene: 6. The CDR3 sequence: CASSLRTGGENQHF. The CDR3 nucleotides are TGTGCCAGCAGCTTAAGGACAGGGGGCGAGAACCAGCATTTT. Full variable domain (remainder filled in from reference TRBV7-6 and TRBJ1-5): GAGVSQSPRYKVTKRGQDVALRCDPISGHVSLYWYRQALGQGPEFLTYFNYEAQQDKSGLPNDRFSAERPEGSISTLTIQRTEQRDSAMYRCASSLRTGGENQHFGDGTRLSIL.